One sample yielded the 20 T cell receptor beta chains listed below, sequenced in a study of shared clonotypes between healthy human individuals. Using immunoSEQ multiplex PCR, the repertoire was profiled, and TCRdb retains in-frame clones only, with some absent. The repertoire includes roughly 380,000 clones, around 96% of them detected once, and around 0.3% sits in the top ten. The sample comprised memory CD8+ T cells sorted from blood. The subset denotes: CD45RO+ cells pooled with CCR7-negative TemRA cells. These receptors were taken from a man in his thirties or forties in good health.

The chain uses TRBV19 and TRBJ2-3; D gene ambiguous. The CDR3 contains 11 residues. V was pared by 5 bases and J by 3 bases, with 3 bases between. Germline V gene sequence: CDR1 LNHDA, CDR2 SQIVND (reference sequence). In DNA, the CDR3 is TGTGCCAGTAGTGTAACAGATACGCAGTATTTT. Its translation is CASSVTDTQYF.

This clone was recorded once. The rearrangement joins TRBV9 to TRBJ2-5; 7 bases are a match to TRBD1. The germline CDR1 and CDR2 sequences are SGDLS and YYNGEE. With 6 bases clipped from V and 0 bases from J, the junction kept 5 bases outside the gene matches. The CDR3 extends over 14 amino acids. In nucleotides, the CDR3 is TGTGCCAGCACCAAAACAGGGGACCAAGAGACCCAGTACTTC. This gives the protein CASTKTGDQETQYF.

The chain's CDR3 is CASSQDHRVHTGELFF. The CDR3 DNA follows: TGCGCCAGCAGCCAAGATCATAGGGTACACACCGGGGAGCTGTTTTTT. The rearrangement uses TRBV4-1 and TRBJ2-2, with D unclear. This CDR3 is 16 amino acids long. The V end was cut by 0 bases, the J end by 3 bases, with 11 bases between. The V gene's germline CDR1 is MGHRA and CDR2 YSYEKL.

V gene TRBV19 combines with J gene TRBJ2-3, with 8 bases identical to TRBD1. The germline CDR1 and CDR2 sequences are LNHDA and SQIVND (reference sequence). The CDR3 spans 13 residues. After removal of 4 bases from V and 4 bases from J, the junction contained 1 base not matched to a gene. CDR3 nucleotides: TGTGCCAGTAGTACAGGGGGCGCAGATACGCAGTATTTT. Amino acid sequence: CASSTGGADTQYF.

This sequence joins TRBV7-8 and TRBJ2-7, with TRBD2 matching 10 bases. The CDR3 is made up of 16 amino acids. Germline V CDR1 and CDR2: SGHVS, FQNEAQ. V lost 5 bases to trimming and J lost 7 bases; unmatched junction nucleotides: 14. The CDR3 nucleotides are TGTGCCAGCAGCCCTTCCTTCCTAGCGGGAGCTAATGAGCAGTACTTC. This codes for CASSPSFLAGANEQYF.

In its sample, this clone was seen once. The rearrangement joins TRBV4-1 to TRBJ2-4; D unclear. V gave up 4 bases and J gave up 2 bases, with 9 bases separating them. The CDR3 runs to 14 residues. Germline V gives CDR1 MGHRA, CDR2 YSYEKL. CDR3 sequence (DNA): TGCGCCAGCAGCCCCCAGAGGACCAAAAACATTCAGTACTTC. Amino acid sequence: CASSPQRTKNIQYF.

The gene calls are TRBV19 and TRBJ2-1; 8 positions agree with TRBD2. CDR1 LNHDA and CDR2 SQIVND come from the germline V gene (reference sequence). The CDR3 loop spans 14 amino acids. The ends lost 7 bases at V and 9 bases at J; junction bases unmatched: 11. DNA for the CDR3: TGTGCCAGTACCGTTGGGGGGCGGGAGGTTGAGCAGTTCTTC. Its translation: CASTVGGREVEQFF.

The chain joins TRBV13 to TRBJ2-5; TRBD1 agrees at 10 bases. From germline, CDR1 is PRHDT and CDR2 FYEKMQ (reference sequence). Losses at the gene ends were 3 bases for V and 3 bases for J; bases not matched to a gene: 4. The CDR3 is 15 amino acids. The CDR3 coding sequence is TGTGCCAGCAGCTTGGGGGACAGGGGTGAAGAGACCCAGTACTTC. It specifies CASSLGDRGEETQYF.

CDR3 protein: CSAAPLGTQYF. CDR3 in DNA: TGCAGTGCTGCCCCCCTTGGTACGCAGTATTTT. The chain is built from TRBV20-1 and TRBJ2-3; D unclear. The germline V gene encodes CDR1 DFQATT and CDR2 SNEGSKA (reference sequence). The CDR3 sequence is 11 residues long. V was cut by 5 bases and J by 8 bases, with 11 bases left in between.

This rearrangement joins TRBV18 to TRBJ2-7; 14 positions match TRBD2. CDR1 is KGHSH, CDR2 LQKENI, per germline. Losses at the gene ends were 4 bases for V and 2 bases for J; bases not matched to a gene: 1. The CDR3 length is 15 residues. In DNA form, the CDR3 reads TGTGCCAGCTCACGACTAGCGGGAGGGACCTACGAGCAGTACTTC. Translating gives CASSRLAGGTYEQYF.

The J gene is TRBJ2-7, the V gene TRBV27; 10 bases match TRBD2. The CDR3 has 15 amino acids. Losses at the gene ends were 5 bases for V and 1 base for J; bases not matched to a gene: 5. Germline assignment: CDR1 MNHEY and CDR2 SMNVEV (reference sequence). This CDR3 reads CASSMKREGSYEQYF. CDR3 sequence (DNA): TGTGCCAGCAGTATGAAGCGGGAGGGGTCCTACGAGCAGTACTTC.

V gene TRBV7-8 combines with J gene TRBJ1-1, with a weak D call TRBD1 (5 bases). The germline V and J ends were trimmed by 2 bases and 1 base, with 11 bases remaining between them. Germline V CDR1 and CDR2: SGHVS, FQNEAQ. The length of the CDR3 is 15 residues. CDR3 sequence: CASSLIRGGNTEAFF. CDR3 DNA sequence: TGTGCCAGCAGCTTAATAAGGGGCGGGAACACTGAAGCTTTCTTT. Supplemented by reference TRBV7-8 and TRBJ1-1, the full variable domain reads GAGVSQSPRYKVAKRGQDVALRCDPISGHVSLFWYQQALGQGPEFLTYFQNEAQLDKSGLPSDRFFAERPEGSVSTLKIQRTQQEDSAVYLCASSLIRGGNTEAFFGQGTRLTVV.

This chain connects TRBV5-5 to TRBJ2-5, with 9 positions matching TRBD1. The CDR3 totals 16 residues. V lost 4 bases to trimming and J lost 3 bases; unmatched junction nucleotides: 10. Germline V gene lookup returns CDR1 SGHKS and CDR2 YYEKEE (reference sequence). CDR3 nucleotide sequence: TGTGCCAGCAGCCCCCTAAGACAGGGGGGGGAAGAGACCCAGTACTTC. The encoded protein is CASSPLRQGGEETQYF. Variable domain in full (rest from reference TRBV5-5 and TRBJ2-5): DAGVTQSPTHLIKTRGQQVTLRCSPISGHKSVSWYQQVLGQGPQFIFQYYEKEERGRGNFPDRFSARQFPNYSSELNVNALLLGDSALYLCASSPLRQGGEETQYFGPGTRLLVL.

The J gene is TRBJ2-7, the V gene TRBV7-2; 12 bases are shared with TRBD2. Germline CDR1 is SGHTA and CDR2 is FQGNSA. V dropped 8 bases and J dropped 7; count of bases not matched to a gene: 12. The CDR3 contains 15 residues. Here the CDR3 reads CASASPSGRGREQYF. DNA for the CDR3: TGTGCCAGCGCCTCCCCTAGCGGGAGGGGGAGGGAGCAGTACTTC.

The chain couples TRBV7-8 to TRBJ2-3; D not resolved. Trimming pared 1 base from V and 1 base from J, leaving 6 bases between. The CDR3 totals 14 residues. Germline V gene sequence: CDR1 SGHVS, CDR2 FQNEAQ. The CDR3 nucleotides are TGTGCCAGCAGCTTAGGTCCTGGCACAGATACGCAGTATTTT. It codes for CASSLGPGTDTQYF.

The chain recombines TRBV28 with TRBJ2-1; 8 nucleotides align to TRBD2. The CDR3 contains 15 residues. V shed 6 bases and J 2 bases; nucleotides not matched to a gene: 6. Germline V gene data show CDR1 as MDHEN and CDR2 as SYDVKM. This CDR3 is CASRLLADTYNEQFF. CDR3 bases: TGTGCCAGCAGACTACTAGCGGATACCTACAATGAGCAGTTCTTC.

The chain employs TRBV27 and TRBJ2-1, with D possibly called TRBD1 or TRBD2 (6 bases each). CDR1 is MNHEY, CDR2 SMNVEV, per germline (reference sequence). The V gene lost 3 bases and the J gene lost 3 bases, with 12 bases spanning the gap. The CDR3 loop spans 15 amino acids. The CDR3 sequence is CASSLRGENYNEQFF. CDR3 sequence (DNA): TGTGCCAGCAGTTTGAGGGGGGAGAACTACAATGAGCAGTTCTTC.

The rearrangement joins TRBV2 to TRBJ2-3; D remains unclear. CDR1 SNHLY and CDR2 FYNNEI come from the germline V gene. V lost 8 bases, J lost 5 bases, and 20 bases lay in between. The CDR3 is made up of 15 amino acids. The CDR3 coding sequence is TGTGCCAGCGGCGGAGAGCTCTTAAGGGAAGATACGCAGTATTTT. Translated: CASGGELLREDTQYF.

This rearrangement joins TRBV10-1 to TRBJ2-5, with 13 bases matching TRBD2. The germline gives CDR1 WNHNN, CDR2 SYGVQD (reference sequence). V lost 3 bases, J lost 4 bases, and 5 bases stayed unmatched. The CDR3 spans 16 residues. The DNA for the CDR3 is TGCGCCAGCAGTGATCGACTAGCGGGAGGTAGAGAGACCCAGTACTTC. Protein sequence: CASSDRLAGGRETQYF.

This clone is a singleton in its sample. The V call is TRBV6-6, the J call TRBJ2-1; 8 nucleotides align to TRBD1. CDR3 length: 16 residues. The ends lost 7 bases at V and 2 bases at J; junction bases unmatched: 10. From germline, CDR1 is MNHNY and CDR2 SVGAGI (reference sequence). DNA of the CDR3: TGTGCCAGCATCCAACCAGGGACAGGAGCCTACAATGAGCAGTTCTTC. It yields the protein CASIQPGTGAYNEQFF.